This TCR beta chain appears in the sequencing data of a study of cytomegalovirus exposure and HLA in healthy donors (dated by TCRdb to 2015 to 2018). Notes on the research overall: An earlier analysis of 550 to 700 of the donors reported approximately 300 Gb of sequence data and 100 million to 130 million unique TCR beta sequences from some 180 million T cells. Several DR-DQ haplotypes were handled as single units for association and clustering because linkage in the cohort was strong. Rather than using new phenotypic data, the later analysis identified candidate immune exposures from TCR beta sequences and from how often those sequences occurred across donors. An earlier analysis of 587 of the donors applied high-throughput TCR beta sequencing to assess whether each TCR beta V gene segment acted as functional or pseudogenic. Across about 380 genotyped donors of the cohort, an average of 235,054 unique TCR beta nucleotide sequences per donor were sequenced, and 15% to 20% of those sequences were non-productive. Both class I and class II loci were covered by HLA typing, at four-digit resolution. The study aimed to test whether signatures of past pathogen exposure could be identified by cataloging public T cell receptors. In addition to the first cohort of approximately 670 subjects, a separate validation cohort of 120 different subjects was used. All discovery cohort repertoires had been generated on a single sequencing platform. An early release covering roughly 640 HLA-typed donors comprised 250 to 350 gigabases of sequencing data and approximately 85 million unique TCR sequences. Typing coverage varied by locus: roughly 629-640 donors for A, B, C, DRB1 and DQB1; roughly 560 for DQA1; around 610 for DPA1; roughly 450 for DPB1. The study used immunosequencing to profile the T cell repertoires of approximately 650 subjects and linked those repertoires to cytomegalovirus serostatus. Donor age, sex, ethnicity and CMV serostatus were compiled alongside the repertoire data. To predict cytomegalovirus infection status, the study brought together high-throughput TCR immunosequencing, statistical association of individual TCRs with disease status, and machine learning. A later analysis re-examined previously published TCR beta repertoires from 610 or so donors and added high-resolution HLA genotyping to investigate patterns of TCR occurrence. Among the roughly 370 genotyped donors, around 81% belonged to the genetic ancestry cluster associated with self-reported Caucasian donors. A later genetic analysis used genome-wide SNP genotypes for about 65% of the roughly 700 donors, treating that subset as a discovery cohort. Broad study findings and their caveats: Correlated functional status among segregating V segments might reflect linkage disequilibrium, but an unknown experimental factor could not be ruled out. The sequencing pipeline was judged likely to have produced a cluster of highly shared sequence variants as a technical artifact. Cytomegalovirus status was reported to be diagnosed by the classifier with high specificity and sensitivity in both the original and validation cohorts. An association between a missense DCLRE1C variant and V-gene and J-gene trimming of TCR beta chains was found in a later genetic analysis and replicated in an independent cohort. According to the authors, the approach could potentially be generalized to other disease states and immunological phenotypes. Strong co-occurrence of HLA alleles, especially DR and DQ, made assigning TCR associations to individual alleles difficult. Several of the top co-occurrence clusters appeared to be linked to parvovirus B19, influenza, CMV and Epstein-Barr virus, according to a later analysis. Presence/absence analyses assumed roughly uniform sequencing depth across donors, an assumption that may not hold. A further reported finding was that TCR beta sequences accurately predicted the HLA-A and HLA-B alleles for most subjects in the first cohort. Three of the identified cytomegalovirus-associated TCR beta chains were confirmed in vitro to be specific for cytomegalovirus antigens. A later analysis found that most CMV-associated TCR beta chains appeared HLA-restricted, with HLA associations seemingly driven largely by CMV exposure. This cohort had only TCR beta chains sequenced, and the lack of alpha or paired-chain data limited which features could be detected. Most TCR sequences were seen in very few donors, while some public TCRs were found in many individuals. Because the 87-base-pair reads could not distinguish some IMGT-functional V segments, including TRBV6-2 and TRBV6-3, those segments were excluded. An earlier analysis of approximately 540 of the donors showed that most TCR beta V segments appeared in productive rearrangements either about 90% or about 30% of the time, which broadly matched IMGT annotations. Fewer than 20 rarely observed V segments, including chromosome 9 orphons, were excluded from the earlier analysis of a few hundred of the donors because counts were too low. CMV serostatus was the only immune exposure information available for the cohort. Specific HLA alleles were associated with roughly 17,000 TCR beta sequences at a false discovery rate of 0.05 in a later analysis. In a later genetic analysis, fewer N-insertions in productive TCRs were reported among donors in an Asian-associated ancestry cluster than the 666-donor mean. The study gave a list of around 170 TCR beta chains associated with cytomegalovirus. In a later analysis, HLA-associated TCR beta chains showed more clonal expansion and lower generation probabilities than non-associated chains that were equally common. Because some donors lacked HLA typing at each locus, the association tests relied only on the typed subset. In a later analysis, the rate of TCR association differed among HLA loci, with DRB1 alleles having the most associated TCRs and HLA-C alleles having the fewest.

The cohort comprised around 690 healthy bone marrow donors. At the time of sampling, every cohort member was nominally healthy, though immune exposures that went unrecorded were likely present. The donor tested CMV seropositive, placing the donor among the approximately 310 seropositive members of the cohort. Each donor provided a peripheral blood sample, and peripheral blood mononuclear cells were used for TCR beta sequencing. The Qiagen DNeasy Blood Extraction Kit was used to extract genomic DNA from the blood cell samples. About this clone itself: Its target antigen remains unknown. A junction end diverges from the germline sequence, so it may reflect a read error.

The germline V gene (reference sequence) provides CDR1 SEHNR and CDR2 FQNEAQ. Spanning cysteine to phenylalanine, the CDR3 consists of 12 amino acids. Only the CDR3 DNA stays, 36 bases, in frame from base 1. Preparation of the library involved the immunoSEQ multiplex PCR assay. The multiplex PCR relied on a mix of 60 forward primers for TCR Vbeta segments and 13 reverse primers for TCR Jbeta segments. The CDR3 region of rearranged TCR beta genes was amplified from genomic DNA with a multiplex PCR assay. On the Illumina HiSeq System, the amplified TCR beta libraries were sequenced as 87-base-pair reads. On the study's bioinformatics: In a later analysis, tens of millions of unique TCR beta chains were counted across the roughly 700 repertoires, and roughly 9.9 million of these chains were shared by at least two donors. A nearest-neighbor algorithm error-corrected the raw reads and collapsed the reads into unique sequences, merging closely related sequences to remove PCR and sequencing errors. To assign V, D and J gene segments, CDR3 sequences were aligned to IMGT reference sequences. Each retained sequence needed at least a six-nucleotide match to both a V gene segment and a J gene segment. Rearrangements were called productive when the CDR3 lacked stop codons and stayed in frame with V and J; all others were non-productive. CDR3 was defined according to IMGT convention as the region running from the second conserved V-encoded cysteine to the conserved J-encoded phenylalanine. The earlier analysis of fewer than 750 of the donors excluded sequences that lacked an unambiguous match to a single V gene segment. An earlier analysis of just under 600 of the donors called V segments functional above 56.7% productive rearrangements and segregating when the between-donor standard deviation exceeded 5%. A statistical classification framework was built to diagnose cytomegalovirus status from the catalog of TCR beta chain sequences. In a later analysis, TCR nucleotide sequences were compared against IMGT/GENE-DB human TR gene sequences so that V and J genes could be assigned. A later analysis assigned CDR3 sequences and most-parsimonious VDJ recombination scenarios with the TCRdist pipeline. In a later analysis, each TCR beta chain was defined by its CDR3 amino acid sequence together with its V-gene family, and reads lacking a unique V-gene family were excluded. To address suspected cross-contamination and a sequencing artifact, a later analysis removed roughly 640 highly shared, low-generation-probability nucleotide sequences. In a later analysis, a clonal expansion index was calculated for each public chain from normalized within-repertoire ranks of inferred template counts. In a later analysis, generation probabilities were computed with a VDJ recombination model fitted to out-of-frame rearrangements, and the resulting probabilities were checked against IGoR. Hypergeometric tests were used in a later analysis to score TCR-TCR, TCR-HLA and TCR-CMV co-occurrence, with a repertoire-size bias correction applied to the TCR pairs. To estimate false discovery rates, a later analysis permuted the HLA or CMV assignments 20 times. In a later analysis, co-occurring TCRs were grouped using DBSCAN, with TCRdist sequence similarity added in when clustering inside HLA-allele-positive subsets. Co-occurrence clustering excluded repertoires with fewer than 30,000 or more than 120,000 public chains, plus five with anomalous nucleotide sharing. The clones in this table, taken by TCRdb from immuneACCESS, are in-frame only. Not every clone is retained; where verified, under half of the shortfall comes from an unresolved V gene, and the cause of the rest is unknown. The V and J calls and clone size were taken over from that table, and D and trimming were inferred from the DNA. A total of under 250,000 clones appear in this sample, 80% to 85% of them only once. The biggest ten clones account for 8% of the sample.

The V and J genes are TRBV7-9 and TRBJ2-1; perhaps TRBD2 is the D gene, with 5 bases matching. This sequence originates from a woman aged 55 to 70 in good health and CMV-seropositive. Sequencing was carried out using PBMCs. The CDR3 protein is CSSSLDGNEQFF. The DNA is TGTTCCAGCAGCTTAGACGGGAACGAGCAGTTCTTC.